A selection of T cell receptor beta chains follows, all from one sample in a study of cytomegalovirus exposure and HLA in healthy donors. Using immunoSEQ multiplex PCR, the repertoire was profiled, and TCRdb retains in-frame clones only, with some absent. The repertoire holds more than 250,000 clones, with roughly 90% as singletons. Input material: PBMCs. The receptors here all came from a woman younger than 45 in good health and CMV-seropositive. Both conserved end residues are part of each CDR3. A D gene is named only where the DNA matches it firmly. Size is omitted from some rows. Given values are once, few, many or a class for expanded clones.

D gene	V gene	J gene	clone size	CDR3 protein
TRBD1	TRBV27	TRBJ1-5	.	CASSRDRDQPQHF
.	TRBV28	TRBJ1-5	.	CASSLGHLQHF
.	TRBV6-1	TRBJ2-1	few	CASSEGTYNEQFF
TRBD1	TRBV7-9	TRBJ1-2	.	CASSWIEITGTASSYTF
.	TRBV2	TRBJ2-7	.	CASRSYEQYF
.	TRBV7-3	TRBJ2-7	few	CASSPDGGGAYEQYF
TRBD2	TRBV5-4	TRBJ2-3	once	CAYEGLAGANTDTQYF
.	TRBV20-1	TRBJ2-7	.	CSADANYEQYF
.	TRBV27	TRBJ1-2	.	CASSLFQGSAYGYTF
.	TRBV6-4	TRBJ2-7	.	CASSPKGGASYEQYF
.	TRBV14	TRBJ2-1	.	CASSQVLANEQFF
.	TRBV7-8	TRBJ2-1	.	CASRPDFTYEQFF
.	TRBV30	TRBJ1-1	.	CAWRSGPNTEAFF
TRBD2	TRBV7-2	TRBJ2-5	.	CASSSGLAGGQETQYF
TRBD2	TRBV4-3	TRBJ2-5	.	CASSQDLASGGYFETQYF
.	TRBV6-5	TRBJ1-2	.	CASSQGTSNGYTF
TRBD2	TRBV28	TRBJ2-2	.	CASRAGGPTGELFF
TRBD2	TRBV27	TRBJ2-3	.	CASSFVGAGGSDTQYF
.	TRBV7-9	TRBJ1-2	.	CASSLTSKGDGYTF
TRBD2	TRBV6-6	TRBJ2-7	.	CASTPRTSGSYEQYF
.	TRBV28	TRBJ1-6	.	CASSKWDTNSPLHF
.	TRBV7-2	TRBJ1-6	.	CASSFDRALHF
.	TRBV2	TRBJ2-7	.	CASSAWGTTDYEQYF
TRBD1	TRBV28	TRBJ2-7	.	CASRMTGTIYEQYF
.	TRBV29-1	TRBJ1-1	once	CSVEGRQYTEAFF
.	TRBV5-4	TRBJ1-4	.	CASSLGVMNEKLFF
.	TRBV30	TRBJ2-7	.	CAWSPGTAPGQYF
TRBD2	TRBV15	TRBJ2-7	.	CATSRAASGSYEQYF
.	TRBV6-6	TRBJ2-1	once	CASVGNNEQFF
.	TRBV19	TRBJ2-5	.	CASSQGGRSRGETQYF
.	TRBV6-6	TRBJ2-1	.	CASSYGQGLNEQFF
TRBD1	TRBV29-1	TRBJ1-2	.	CSVDNRGMGGYTF
TRBD1	TRBV9	TRBJ2-6	.	CASSVRDRDSGANVLTF
.	TRBV12-5	TRBJ2-1	.	CASALGAGNSYNEQFF
.	TRBV29-1	TRBJ1-1	.	CSVDESEPLANTEAFF
TRBD2	TRBV4-2	TRBJ2-3	.	CASSQGERGSTDTQYF
.	TRBV11-2	TRBJ2-7	.	CASTGLRGRAYEQYF
TRBD1	TRBV4-2	TRBJ1-2	once	CASSQDKQGSNYGYTF
.	TRBV9	TRBJ2-2	.	CASKVGQNTGELFF
.	TRBV4-3	TRBJ1-1	.	CASSQDPMGPFTEAFF
.	TRBV6-1	TRBJ2-6	.	CASTRHLSGANVLTF
.	TRBV4-2	TRBJ2-7	.	CASSKSEAGGYEQYF
.	TRBV28	TRBJ2-7	.	CATSERLSYEQYF
.	TRBV15	TRBJ1-1	.	CATTIWASGDTEAFF
.	TRBV7-3	TRBJ2-3	.	CASSRRSSRTDTQYF
TRBD1	TRBV9	TRBJ2-2	.	CASSVVPRQGANGELFF
.	TRBV6-5	TRBJ1-5	.	CASSKTAYSNQPQHF
.	TRBV28	TRBJ1-2	.	CASSYQGAGNYGYTF
TRBD1	TRBV5-4	TRBJ1-5	.	CASSIRDRGYQPQHF